This TCR beta chain was recorded in a study of T cell responses to AZD1222 COVID-19 vaccine. Per the germline V gene, CDR1 is SGDLS and CDR2 is YYNGEE. Trimming cost V 0 bases and J 3 bases, with 8 bases left between them. The CDR3 is made up of 14 amino acids. Profiled with immunoSEQ multiplex PCR; TCRdb holds only in-frame clones, not every one. The sample carries approximately 100,000 clones, over 70% recorded once. This chain connects TRBV9 to TRBJ2-3; D is unresolved. The sample consisted of peripheral blood, taken on day 0 of AZD1222 vaccination. The TCR comes from an adult in good health. As DNA, the CDR3 is TGTGCCAGCAGCGTAGGATCGAGTACAGATACGCAGTATTTT. Its translation: CASSVGSSTDTQYF. Filled out from reference TRBV9 and TRBJ2-3, the complete variable domain reads DSGVTQTPKHLITATGQRVTLRCSPRSGDLSVYWYQQSLDQGLQFLIQYYNGEERAKGNILERFSAQQFPDLHSELNLSSLELGDSALYFCASSVGSSTDTQYFGPGTRLTVL.